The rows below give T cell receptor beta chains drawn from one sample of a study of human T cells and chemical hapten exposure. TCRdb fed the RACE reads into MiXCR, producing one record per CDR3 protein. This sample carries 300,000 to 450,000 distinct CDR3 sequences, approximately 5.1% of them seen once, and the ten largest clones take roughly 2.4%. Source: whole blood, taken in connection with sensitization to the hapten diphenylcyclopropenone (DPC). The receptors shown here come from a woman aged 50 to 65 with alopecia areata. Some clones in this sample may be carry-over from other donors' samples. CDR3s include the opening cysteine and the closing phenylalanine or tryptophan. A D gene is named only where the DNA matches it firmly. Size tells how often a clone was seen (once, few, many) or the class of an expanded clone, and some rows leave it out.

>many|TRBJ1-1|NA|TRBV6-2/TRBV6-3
CASSYSSGRGGGTEAFF
TGTGCCAGCAGTTACTCGAGTGGCAGGGGAGGAGGCACTGAAGCTTTCTTT
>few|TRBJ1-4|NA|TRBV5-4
CASSSDISNEKLFF
TGTGCCAGCAGCTCAGACATATCTAATGAAAAACTGTTTTTT
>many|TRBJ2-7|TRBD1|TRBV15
CATSGRQGSYEQYF
TGTGCCACCAGCGGCCGACAGGGGAGCTACGAGCAGTACTTC
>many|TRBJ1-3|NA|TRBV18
CASSPPPGLGNTIYF
TGTGCCAGCTCACCACCTCCAGGCCTAGGAAACACCATATATTTT
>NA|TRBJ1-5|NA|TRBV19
CASSRADRTNQPQHF
TGTGCCAGTAGTAGGGCAGACAGGACCAATCAGCCCCAGCATTTT
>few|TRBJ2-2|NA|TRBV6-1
CASSEVTGIAGVTGELFF
TGTGCCAGCAGTGAGGTAACAGGTATTGCAGGAGTCACCGGGGAGCTGTTTTTT
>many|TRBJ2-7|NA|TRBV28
CASIVHSGSDEQYF
TGTGCCAGCATCGTTCACAGCGGGTCCGACGAGCAGTACTTC
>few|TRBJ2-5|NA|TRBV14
CASSQTGPKETQYF
TGTGCCAGCTCCCAGACCGGGCCGAAAGAGACCCAGTACTTC
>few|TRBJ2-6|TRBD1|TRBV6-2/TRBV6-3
CASSRYRDRVTGANVLTF
TGTGCCAGCAGCCGGTACCGGGACAGGGTCACTGGGGCCAACGTCCTGACTTTC
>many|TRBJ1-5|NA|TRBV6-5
CASSRDSGNQPQHF
TGTGCCAGCAGCCGGGACTCGGGCAATCAGCCCCAGCATTTT
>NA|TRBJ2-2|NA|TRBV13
CASSSGLLELFF
TGTGCCAGCAGTTCGGGCCTTCTTGAGCTGTTTTTT
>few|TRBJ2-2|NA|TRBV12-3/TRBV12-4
CASASGTGYTGELFF
TGTGCCAGCGCTTCCGGGACGGGTTACACCGGGGAGCTGTTTTTT
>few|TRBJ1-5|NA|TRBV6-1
CASSEPRGNQPQHF
TGTGCCAGCAGTGAACCCCGGGGCAATCAGCCCCAGCATTTT
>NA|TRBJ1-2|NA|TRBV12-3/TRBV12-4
CASSPTGRMRKANYGYTF
TGTGCCAGCAGTCCAACAGGGAGGATGCGAAAAGCTAACTATGGCTACACCTTC
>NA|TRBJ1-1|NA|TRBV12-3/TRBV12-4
CASSLGHPNPAFF
TGTGCCAGCAGTTTAGGGCACCCAAACCCAGCTTTCTTT
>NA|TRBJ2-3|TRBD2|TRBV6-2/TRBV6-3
CASSSRTSPERKDAQYF
TGTGCCAGCAGCTCCCGGACTAGCCCTGAGAGGAAAGATGCGCAGTATTTT
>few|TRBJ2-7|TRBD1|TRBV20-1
CSAPFGQGTTYEQYF
TGCAGTGCTCCATTCGGACAGGGTACCACCTACGAGCAGTACTTC
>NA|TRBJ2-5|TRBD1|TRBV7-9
CASSDSRQGRRQETQYF
TGTGCCAGCAGCGACAGCAGACAGGGCAGGAGACAAGAGACCCAGTACTTC
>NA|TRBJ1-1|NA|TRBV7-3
CASSLPTRPEAFF
TGTGCCAGCAGCTTACCTACCCGGCCTGAAGCTTTCTTT
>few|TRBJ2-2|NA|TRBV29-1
CSVRAGNTGELFF
TGCAGCGTACGAGCGGGGAACACCGGGGAGCTGTTTTTT
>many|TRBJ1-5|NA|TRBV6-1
CASSELEQGGQPQHF
TGTGCCAGCAGTGAATTAGAACAGGGTGGTCAGCCCCAGCATTTT
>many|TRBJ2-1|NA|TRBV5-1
CASSDHDRSSYNEQFF
TGCGCCAGCAGCGACCATGACAGGTCCTCCTACAATGAGCAGTTCTTC
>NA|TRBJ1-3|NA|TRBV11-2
CASSLDRTLSGNTIYF
TGTGCCAGCAGCTTAGACCGGACACTCTCTGGAAACACCATATATTTT
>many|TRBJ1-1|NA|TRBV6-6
CASSYTENTEAFF
TGTGCCAGCAGTTATACAGAGAACACTGAAGCTTTCTTT
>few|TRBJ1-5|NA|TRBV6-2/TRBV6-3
CASSDSLNQPQHF
TGTGCCAGCAGCGACAGCTTGAATCAGCCCCAGCATTTT
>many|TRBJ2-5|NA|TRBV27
CASGSLGQTQYF
TGTGCCAGCGGCAGTCTGGGTCAGACCCAGTACTTC
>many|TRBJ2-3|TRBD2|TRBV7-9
CASSPSDGLADTQYF
TGTGCCAGCAGCCCATCTGATGGACTAGCGGATACGCAGTATTTT
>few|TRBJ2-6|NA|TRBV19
CASSISSLSSGANVLTF
TGTGCCAGTAGTATCTCTTCCCTTAGCTCTGGGGCCAACGTCCTGACTTTC
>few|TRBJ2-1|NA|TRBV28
CASSPPGDSYNEQFF
TGTGCCAGCAGTCCCCCGGGGGACTCCTACAATGAGCAGTTCTTC
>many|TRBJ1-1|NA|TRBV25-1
CASSAGGGSTEAFF
TGTGCCAGCAGTGCGGGAGGGGGTAGCACTGAAGCTTTCTTT
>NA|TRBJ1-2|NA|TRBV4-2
CASSQEVSIGNYGYTF
TGTGCCAGCAGCCAAGAAGTTTCAATCGGGAACTATGGCTACACCTTC
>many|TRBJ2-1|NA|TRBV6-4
CASSEGPPIYNEQFF
TGTGCCAGCAGTGAAGGGCCACCAATTTACAATGAGCAGTTCTTC
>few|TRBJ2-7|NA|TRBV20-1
CSARGENYEQYF
TGCAGTGCTCGCGGAGAGAACTACGAGCAGTACTTC
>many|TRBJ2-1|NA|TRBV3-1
CASSQDQFRARQFF
TGTGCCAGCAGCCAAGATCAATTCAGGGCCAGGCAGTTCTTC
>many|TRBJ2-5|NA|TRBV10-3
CAIRQVDGETQYF
TGTGCCATCAGACAGGTCGATGGAGAGACCCAGTACTTC
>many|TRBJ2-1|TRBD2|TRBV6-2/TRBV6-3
CASSSRENEQFF
TGTGCCAGCAGTTCGCGGGAGAATGAGCAGTTCTTC
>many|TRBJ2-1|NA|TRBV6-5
CASSYGTANNEQFF
TGTGCCAGCAGTTACGGGACCGCGAACAATGAGCAGTTCTTC
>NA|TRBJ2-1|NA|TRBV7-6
CASSSGQYHNEQFF
TGTGCCAGCAGCTCCGGACAGTACCACAATGAGCAGTTCTTC
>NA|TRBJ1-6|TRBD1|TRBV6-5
CASSAGQGSEPLHF
TGTGCCAGCAGTGCGGGACAGGGGTCCGAACCCCTCCACTTT
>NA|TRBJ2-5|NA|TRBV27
CASSPMKGTLETQYF
TGTGCCAGCAGTCCCATGAAGGGGACCCTAGAGACCCAGTACTTC
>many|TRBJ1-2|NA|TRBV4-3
CASSHFAPAAGYTF
TGCGCCAGCAGCCATTTTGCACCGGCGGCTGGCTACACCTTC
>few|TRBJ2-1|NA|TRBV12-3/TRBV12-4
CASSLLVGALNEQFF
TGTGCCAGCAGTTTGTTAGTTGGGGCCCTCAATGAGCAGTTCTTC
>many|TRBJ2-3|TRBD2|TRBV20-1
CSAPNLLVAGYTDTQYF
TGCAGTGCCCCAAACCTGTTGGTAGCGGGGTACACGGATACGCAGTATTTT
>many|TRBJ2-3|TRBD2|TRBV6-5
CASSTSGGTTDTQYF
TGTGCCAGCAGCACTAGCGGGGGGACCACAGATACGCAGTATTTT
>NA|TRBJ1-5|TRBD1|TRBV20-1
CSARARPGQGSLYSNQPQHF
TGCAGTGCTAGAGCCCGGCCGGGACAGGGGTCCCTTTATAGCAATCAGCCCCAGCATTTT
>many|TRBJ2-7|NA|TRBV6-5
CASSRDPSSYEQYF
TGTGCCAGCAGCCGGGACCCAAGCTCCTACGAGCAGTACTTC
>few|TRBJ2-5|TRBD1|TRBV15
CATSRRPSGQGPETQYF
TGTGCCACCAGCAGGAGACCCTCGGGACAGGGGCCGGAGACCCAGTACTTC
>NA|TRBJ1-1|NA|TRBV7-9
CASSLGGLPIDYTEAFF
TGTGCCAGCAGCTTAGGGGGCCTTCCCATTGATTACACTGAAGCTTTCTTT
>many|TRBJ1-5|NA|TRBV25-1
CASSEAAVRQPQHF
TGTGCCAGCAGTGAGGCCGCTGTGCGGCAGCCCCAGCATTTT
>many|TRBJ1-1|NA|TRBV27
CASLRDTEAFF
TGTGCCAGCCTACGGGACACTGAAGCTTTCTTT
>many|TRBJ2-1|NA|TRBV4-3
CASSQEKDMGYNEQFF
TGCGCCAGCAGCCAAGAGAAAGACATGGGCTACAATGAGCAGTTCTTC
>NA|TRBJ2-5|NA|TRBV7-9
CASSSYMYQETQYF
TGTGCCAGCAGCTCCTACATGTACCAAGAGACCCAGTACTTC
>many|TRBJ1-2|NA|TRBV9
CASSVPLLRSYYGYTF
TGTGCCAGCAGCGTTCCCCTTCTAAGGTCTTACTATGGCTACACCTTC
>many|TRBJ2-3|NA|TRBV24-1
CATSNRDADTQYF
TGTGCCACCTCAAACAGGGACGCAGATACGCAGTATTTT
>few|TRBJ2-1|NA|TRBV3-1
CASSQPIPGEQFF
TGTGCCAGCAGCCAACCCATCCCGGGAGAGCAGTTCTTC
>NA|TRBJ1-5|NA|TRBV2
CASRPFEGGNQPQHF
TGTGCCAGCAGGCCCTTTGAGGGGGGAAATCAGCCCCAGCATTTT
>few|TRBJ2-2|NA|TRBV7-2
CASSLGYANTGELFF
TGTGCCAGCAGCTTAGGGTACGCGAACACCGGGGAGCTGTTTTTT
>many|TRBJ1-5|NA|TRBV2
CASSNRETEPQHF
TGTGCCAGCAGTAACAGGGAAACGGAGCCCCAGCATTTT
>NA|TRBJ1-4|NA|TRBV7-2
CASSRGIRNEKLFF
TGTGCCAGCAGCCGAGGGATACGGAATGAAAAACTGTTTTTT
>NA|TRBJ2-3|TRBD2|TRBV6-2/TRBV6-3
CASKPSGVYTDTQYF
TGTGCCAGCAAACCTAGCGGGGTCTACACAGATACGCAGTATTTT